The 2 T cell receptor beta chains listed next were all sequenced from one sample in a study of blood T cells in healthy people across ages (dated by TCRdb to the mid-2010s). The library was obtained by 5' RACE. Instrument used: Illumina HiSeq 2500. A second PCR of 7 to 11 cycles was performed with a sample-barcoded 5' primer and a J-beta primer mix. In TCRdb, the public reads were trimmed at Q25 with fastp and aligned with MiXCR, with productive beta chains retained. CDR3 protein duplicates are merged, each entry listing the most common genes and DNA. For this sample there are around 790,000 distinct CDR3 sequences; more than 40% appear just once. Roughly a fifth of the sample goes to the ten largest clones. Material: blood. The receptors shown here come from a man aged 55-75 years in good health.

A few counts support this clonotype. This chain connects TRBV7-2 to TRBJ1-6; D uncertain. In germline, CDR1 is SGHTA, CDR2 FQGNSA. This CDR3 has 12 residues. Trimming pared 0 bases from V and 9 bases from J, leaving 3 bases between. CDR3 loop: CASSLASSPLHF. The CDR3, as DNA: TGTGCCAGCAGCTTAGCGAGTTCACCCCTCCACTTT.

This CDR3 reads CASSPDRGSGNTIYF. CDR3 DNA sequence: TGTGCCAGCAGCCCCGACAGGGGCTCTGGAAACACCATATATTTT. The rearrangement links TRBV7-8 to TRBJ1-3; 8 bases are shared with TRBD1. Germline values: CDR1 SGHVS, CDR2 FQNEAQ. This CDR3 has 15 residues. J lost 0 bases, V lost 5 bases, and 3 bases had no gene match.